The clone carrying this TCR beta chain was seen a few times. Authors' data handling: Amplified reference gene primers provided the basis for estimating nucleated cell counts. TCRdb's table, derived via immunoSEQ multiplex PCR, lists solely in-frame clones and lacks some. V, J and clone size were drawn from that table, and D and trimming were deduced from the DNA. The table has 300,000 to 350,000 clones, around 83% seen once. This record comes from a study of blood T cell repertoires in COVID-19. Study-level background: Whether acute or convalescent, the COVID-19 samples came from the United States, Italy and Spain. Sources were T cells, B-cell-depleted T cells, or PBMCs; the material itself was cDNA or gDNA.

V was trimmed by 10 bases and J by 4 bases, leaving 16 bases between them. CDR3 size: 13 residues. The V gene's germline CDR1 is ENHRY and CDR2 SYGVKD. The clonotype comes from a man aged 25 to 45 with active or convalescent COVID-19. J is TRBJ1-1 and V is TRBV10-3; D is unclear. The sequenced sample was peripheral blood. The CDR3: CATGDGGFTEAFF. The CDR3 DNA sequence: TGTGCCACGGGAGATGGTGGCTTCACTGAAGCTTTCTTT.